These 22 T cell receptor beta chains were sequenced from one sample in a study of shared T cell receptors in the human thymus. Clones were sequenced by immunoSEQ multiplex PCR, and TCRdb holds only the in-frame ones, with some missing. This sample carries roughly 710,000 clones, 70% to 90% of them seen once, and the ten largest clones take 0.0095% to 0.013%. This sample also appeared in a second study, on human thymus T cells.

Sequences were obtained from thymocytes. Every receptor here comes from a girl in the first two years of life with a congenital heart defect.

The rearrangement uses TRBV6-5 and TRBJ1-2, with D perhaps matching TRBD1 (5 bases). Trimming removed 5 bases at V and 6 bases at J, with 16 bases between. The CDR3 extends over 14 amino acids. Per the germline V gene, CDR1 is MNHEY and CDR2 is SVGAGI. CDR3 residues: CASSKGEIGHGYTF. CDR3 bases: TGTGCCAGCAGTAAAGGGGAAATCGGGCATGGCTACACCTTC.

V usage is TRBV19 and J usage is TRBJ1-1; 9 positions agree with TRBD1. Germline lookup yields CDR1 LNHDA and CDR2 SQIVND (reference sequence). This CDR3 spans 14 amino acids. V shed 5 bases, J shed 7 bases, and the junction held 8 bases outside the gene matches. Written as DNA, the CDR3 is TGTGCCAGTAGTCCAAAGGACAGGGGAAGTGAAGCTTTCTTT. As protein: CASSPKDRGSEAFF. The full variable domain, its missing parts supplied by reference TRBV19 and TRBJ1-1, is DGGITQSPKYLFRKEGQNVTLSCEQNLNHDAMYWYRQDPGQGLRLIYYSQIVNDFQKGDIAEGYSVSREKKESFPLTVTSAQKNPTAFYLCASSPKDRGSEAFFGQGTRLTVV.

The gene calls are TRBV11-2 and TRBJ1-4; possible D gene TRBD1, 6 bases. V shed 2 bases and J shed 2 bases, with 21 bases lying between them. This CDR3 spans 19 amino acids. Germline values: CDR1 SGHAT, CDR2 FQNNGV. This chain's CDR3 is CASSLMLGAIRRTNEKLFF. The CDR3 DNA is TGTGCCAGCAGCTTAATGTTGGGGGCCATCAGGAGGACTAATGAAAAACTGTTTTTT. The entire variable domain, with the rest obtained from reference TRBV11-2 and TRBJ1-4, is as follows: EAGVAQSPRYKIIEKRQSVAFWCNPISGHATLYWYQQILGQGPKLLIQFQNNGVVDDSQLPKDRFSAERLKGVDSTLKIQPAKLEDSAVYLCASSLMLGAIRRTNEKLFFGSGTQLSVL.

This clone has only a few counts. The CDR3 DNA follows: TGCAGCGTTGAAGATGGCCAGGGAACGCCCTACAATGAGCAGTTCTTC. Protein sequence: CSVEDGQGTPYNEQFF. This chain connects TRBV29-1 to TRBJ2-1; TRBD1 is a possible D gene (5 bases). The germline CDR1 and CDR2 sequences are SQVTM and ANQGSEA. The V gene lost 0 bases and the J gene lost 2 bases, with 14 bases spanning the gap. The CDR3 spans 16 residues.

The V call is TRBV6-1, the J call TRBJ1-5; the D is unclear. This CDR3 is built from 14 residues. The germline V gene encodes CDR1 MNHNS and CDR2 SASEGT. Trimming pared 4 bases from V and 5 bases from J, leaving 12 bases between. The DNA of the CDR3 is TGTGCCAGCAGTGTTGGGGTCGGGGATCAGCCCCAGCATTTT. Translating it yields CASSVGVGDQPQHF.

The chain has TRBV5-4 and TRBJ2-1; TRBD2 might be the D (7 bases). The V end was cut by 2 bases, the J end by 8 bases, with 17 bases between. This CDR3 has 15 amino acids. The V gene's germline CDR1 is SGHNT and CDR2 YYREEE (reference sequence). CDR3 DNA sequence: TGTGCCAGCAGCTTCGTTATCGGGGGGCTGGATGAGCAGTTCTTC. Its protein product is CASSFVIGGLDEQFF. Together with reference TRBV5-4 and TRBJ2-1, the CDR3 gives the full variable domain: ETGVTQSPTHLIKTRGQQVTLRCSSQSGHNTVSWYQQALGQGPQFIFQYYREEENGRGNFPPRFSGLQFPNYSSELNVNALELDDSALYLCASSFVIGGLDEQFFGPGTRLTVL.

J is TRBJ1-6 and V is TRBV5-1, with 7 bases lining up with TRBD1. The CDR3 has 15 amino acids. Germline V gene data show CDR1 as SGHRS and CDR2 as YFSETQ. V shed 3 bases, J shed 5 bases, and the junction held 5 bases outside the gene matches. The CDR3 DNA is TGCGCCAGCAGCTCCAGGGGGAATGATAATTCACCCCTCCACTTT. It translates to CASSSRGNDNSPLHF.

The chain uses TRBV4-3 and TRBJ2-1; D might be TRBD2 (6 bases). CDR3 length: 14 amino acids. The V and J ends lost 1 base and 6 bases respectively, with 10 bases between them. CDR1 is LGHNA and CDR2 is YSLEER in the germline V gene. This chain's CDR3 is CASSQVLAGNEQFF. Here the CDR3 DNA reads TGCGCCAGCAGCCAAGTACTAGCTGGCAATGAGCAGTTCTTC.

A note on this clone: Other nucleotide sequences in the sample specify the same CDR3. The rearrangement joins TRBV5-1 to TRBJ1-1, with a possible D match to TRBD1 (6 bases). The V and J ends lost 1 base and 0 bases respectively, with 7 bases between them. The CDR3 sequence is 14 residues long. The germline CDR1 and CDR2 sequences are SGHRS and YFSETQ. The CDR3 spells CASSLSGVNTEAFF. The DNA for the CDR3 is TGCGCCAGCAGCTTGTCAGGGGTGAACACTGAAGCTTTCTTT.

Only a few counts were recorded for this clone. V gene TRBV7-9 combines with J gene TRBJ1-1; D is possibly TRBD1 (5 bases). The V and J ends lost 1 base and 0 bases respectively, with 12 bases between them. The germline V gene has CDR1 SEHNR and CDR2 FQNEAQ (reference sequence). This CDR3 spans 16 amino acids. The CDR3 is CASSLGRVWVNTEAFF. The CDR3 DNA reads as TGTGCCAGCAGCTTAGGCAGGGTTTGGGTGAACACTGAAGCTTTCTTT. Supplemented by reference TRBV7-9 and TRBJ1-1, the full variable domain reads DTGVSQNPRHKITKRGQNVTFRCDPISEHNRLYWYRQTLGQGPEFLTYFQNEAQLEKSRLLSDRFSAERPKGSFSTLEIQRTEQGDSAMYLCASSLGRVWVNTEAFFGQGTRLTVV.

The CDR3 sequence: CASSPTRSHTEAFF. The CDR3 DNA follows: TGTGCCAGCAGCCCGACAAGGTCACATACTGAAGCTTTCTTT. The rearrangement joins TRBV6-1 to TRBJ1-1, with D unclear. The germline V gene has CDR1 MNHNS and CDR2 SASEGT. CDR3 size: 14 residues. Trimming took off 6 bases at V and 5 bases at J, with 16 bases between the two ends.

The chain uses TRBV6-5 and TRBJ2-2; 7 bases are shared with TRBD2. J was trimmed by 3 bases and V by 2 bases; bases with no gene match: 6. Germline V gene data show CDR1 as MNHEY and CDR2 as SVGAGI. The CDR3 is 16 residues long. CDR3 protein: CASSYREGEYTGELFF. As DNA, the CDR3 is TGTGCCAGCAGTTACAGGGAGGGCGAGTACACCGGGGAGCTGTTTTTT.

This chain joins TRBV2 and TRBJ2-7; 7 bases are shared with TRBD2. CDR3 length: 14 residues. V shed 7 bases, J shed 3 bases, and the junction held 9 bases outside the gene matches. The germline V gene encodes CDR1 SNHLY and CDR2 FYNNEI. CDR3 sequence (DNA): TGTGCCAGCACCCCCTGGGGGAGGGACTACGAGCAGTACTTC. As protein: CASTPWGRDYEQYF.

The CDR3 DNA reads as TGTGCCAGCAGCCCAGCGGGGGGGCCCCGCACAGATACGCAGTATTTT. This encodes CASSPAGGPRTDTQYF. V usage is TRBV4-2 and J usage is TRBJ2-3; 10 bases fit TRBD2. V was pared by 4 bases and J by 1 base, with 5 bases of the junction left unmatched. Germline V gene sequence: CDR1 LGHNA, CDR2 YNFKEQ. CDR3 size: 16 residues.

The chain carries TRBV7-9 and TRBJ2-7; possible D gene TRBD1, 7 bases. This CDR3 spans 16 amino acids. V lost 5 bases to trimming and J lost 3 bases, with 20 bases between them. The V gene's germline CDR1 is SEHNR and CDR2 FQNEAQ (reference sequence). The CDR3 loop is CASSPQGGLGVYEQYF. Here the CDR3 DNA reads TGTGCCAGCAGCCCGCAGGGGGGACTGGGCGTCTACGAGCAGTACTTC.

The chain is built from TRBV29-1 and TRBJ1-3; D might be TRBD1 (5 bases). The V gene's germline CDR1 is SQVTM and CDR2 ANQGSEA. V was cut by 3 bases and J by 0 bases, with 15 bases left in between. This CDR3 spans 16 amino acids. The CDR3 nucleotides read TGCAGCGTTGAGGAGGGACCGAGTCCCTCTGGAAACACCATATATTTT. Amino acids: CSVEEGPSPSGNTIYF.

This clone was found once. The chain carries TRBV28 and TRBJ1-4, with D possibly matching TRBD1 (5 bases). Trimming removed 10 bases from V and 3 bases from J, with 24 bases in between. The germline V gene has CDR1 MDHEN and CDR2 SYDVKM. The CDR3 has 17 amino acids. The CDR3 protein is CAIAGGGTTPANEKLFF. CDR3 in DNA: TGTGCCATCGCGGGGGGGGGTACAACACCAGCTAATGAAAAACTGTTTTTT. Variable domain in full (rest from reference TRBV28 and TRBJ1-4): DVKVTQSSRYLVKRTGEKVFLECVQDMDHENMFWYRQDPGLGLRLIYFSYDVKMKEKGDIPEGYSVSREKKERFSLILESASTNQTSMYLCAIAGGGTTPANEKLFFGSGTQLSVL.

CDR3: CASSYEPNYGYTF. DNA for the CDR3: TGTGCCAGCAGTTACGAGCCTAACTATGGCTACACCTTC. V is TRBV6-5 and J is TRBJ1-2; D unresolved. Trimming removed 2 bases at V and 0 bases at J, with 4 bases between. The CDR3 loop spans 13 amino acids. The germline V gene has CDR1 MNHEY and CDR2 SVGAGI.

This chain links TRBV11-2 with TRBJ2-3; 7 bases are shared with TRBD2. The length of the CDR3 is 18 residues. V lost 5 bases, J lost 0 bases, and 14 bases stayed unmatched. Germline assignment: CDR1 SGHAT and CDR2 FQNNGV. CDR3 DNA: TGTGCCAGCAGCCCTCGGGGGGAGGCTCTGGTTAGCACAGATACGCAGTATTTT. It encodes CASSPRGEALVSTDTQYF. The whole variable domain, filled in from reference TRBV11-2 and TRBJ2-3, reads EAGVAQSPRYKIIEKRQSVAFWCNPISGHATLYWYQQILGQGPKLLIQFQNNGVVDDSQLPKDRFSAERLKGVDSTLKIQPAKLEDSAVYLCASSPRGEALVSTDTQYFGPGTRLTVL.

The V and J genes are TRBV2 and TRBJ1-5; perhaps TRBD1 as D (6 bases). This CDR3 has 19 residues. The germline gives CDR1 SNHLY, CDR2 FYNNEI. Trimming took 5 bases from V and 0 from J, leaving 23 bases between them. The CDR3 protein is CASSRGRGSRRASNQPQHF. CDR3 DNA: TGTGCCAGCAGTCGGGGCAGGGGATCCCGCCGGGCTAGCAATCAGCCCCAGCATTTT.

The J gene is TRBJ2-7, the V gene TRBV27, with a weak D call TRBD2 (7 bases). Trimming left V 5 bases short and J 5 bases short, with 19 bases between. Per the germline V gene, CDR1 is MNHEY and CDR2 is SMNVEV (reference sequence). The CDR3 spans 15 residues. CDR3 in amino acids: CASSSEGGFKHEQYF. CDR3 sequence (DNA): TGTGCCAGCAGTAGCGAGGGGGGGTTTAAACACGAGCAGTACTTC.

The V call is TRBV2, the J call TRBJ2-1; TRBD2 matches 9 bases. Germline CDR1 and CDR2: SNHLY and FYNNEI. This CDR3 contains 14 residues. The ends lost 5 bases at V and 8 bases at J; junction bases unmatched: 7. CDR3 region: CASSRRGGDYEQFF. CDR3 DNA: TGTGCCAGCAGTAGGCGGGGGGGCGATTATGAGCAGTTCTTC.